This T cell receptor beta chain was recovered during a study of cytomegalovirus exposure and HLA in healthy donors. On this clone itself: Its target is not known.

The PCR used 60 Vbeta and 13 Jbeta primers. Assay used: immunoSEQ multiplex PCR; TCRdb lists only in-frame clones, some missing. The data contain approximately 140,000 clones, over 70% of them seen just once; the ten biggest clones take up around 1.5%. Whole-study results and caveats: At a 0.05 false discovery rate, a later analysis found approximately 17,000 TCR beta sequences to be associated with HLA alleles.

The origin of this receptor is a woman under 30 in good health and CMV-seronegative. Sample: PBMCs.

CDR3 sequence reads: CASSLGPAGGPGSYEQYF. Here the CDR3 DNA reads TGTGCCAGCAGCTTAGGTCCAGCGGGAGGGCCGGGCTCCTACGAGCAGTACTTC. The V and J genes are TRBV7-2 and TRBJ2-7; 10 nucleotides line up with TRBD2. This CDR3 is 18 amino acids long. Germline CDR1 reads SGHTA; CDR2 reads FQGNSA. Trimming cost V 1 base and J 0 bases; bases outside gene matches: 9.